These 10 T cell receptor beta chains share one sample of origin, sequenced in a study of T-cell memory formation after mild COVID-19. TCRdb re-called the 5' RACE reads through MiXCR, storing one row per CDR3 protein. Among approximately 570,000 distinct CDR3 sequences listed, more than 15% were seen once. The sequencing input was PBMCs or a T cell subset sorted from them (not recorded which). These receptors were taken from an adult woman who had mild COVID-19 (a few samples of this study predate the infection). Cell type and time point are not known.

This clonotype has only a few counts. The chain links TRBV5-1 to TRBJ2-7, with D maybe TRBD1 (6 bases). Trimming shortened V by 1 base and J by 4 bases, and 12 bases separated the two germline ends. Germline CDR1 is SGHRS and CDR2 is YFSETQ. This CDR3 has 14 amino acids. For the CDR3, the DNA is TGCGCCAGCAGCTTGAGGACAGCCTTGTACGAGCAGTACTTC. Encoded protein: CASSLRTALYEQYF.

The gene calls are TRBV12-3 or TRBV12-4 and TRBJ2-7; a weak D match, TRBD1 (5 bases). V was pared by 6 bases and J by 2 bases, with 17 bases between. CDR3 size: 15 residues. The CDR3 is CASSYRAQETYEQYF. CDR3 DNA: TGTGCCAGCAGCTACCGCGCACAGGAAACCTACGAGCAGTACTTC.

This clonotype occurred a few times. CDR3 loop: CASSHLWEGRYEQYF. The CDR3 nucleotides read TGTGCCAGCAGCCACCTCTGGGAGGGCCGCTACGAGCAGTACTTC. The V gene is TRBV7-8, the J gene TRBJ2-7; TRBD2 agrees at 7 bases. The V gene end was trimmed by 5 bases and the J gene end by 3 bases; junction bases not matched to a gene: 10. CDR3 length: 15 amino acids. Germline V gives CDR1 SGHVS, CDR2 FQNEAQ.

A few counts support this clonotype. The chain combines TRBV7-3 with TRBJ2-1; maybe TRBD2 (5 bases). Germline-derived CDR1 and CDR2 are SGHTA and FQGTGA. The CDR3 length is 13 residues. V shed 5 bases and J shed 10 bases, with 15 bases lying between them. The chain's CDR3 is CASSPLGWREQFF. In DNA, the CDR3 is TGTGCCAGCAGCCCCCTGGGCTGGAGGGAGCAGTTCTTC.

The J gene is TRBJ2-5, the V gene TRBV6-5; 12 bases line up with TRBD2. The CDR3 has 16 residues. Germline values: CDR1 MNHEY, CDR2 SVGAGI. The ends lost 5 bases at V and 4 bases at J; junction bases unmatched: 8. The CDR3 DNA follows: TGTGCCAGCAGTCCGTGGGGACTAGCGGGTGGAGAGACCCAGTACTTC. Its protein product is CASSPWGLAGGETQYF.

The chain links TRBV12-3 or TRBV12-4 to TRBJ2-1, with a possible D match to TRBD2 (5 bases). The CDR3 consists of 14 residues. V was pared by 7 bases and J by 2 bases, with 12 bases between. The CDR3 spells CASIGSVAYNEQFF. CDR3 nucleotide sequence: TGTGCCAGCATTGGTAGCGTCGCCTACAATGAGCAGTTCTTC.

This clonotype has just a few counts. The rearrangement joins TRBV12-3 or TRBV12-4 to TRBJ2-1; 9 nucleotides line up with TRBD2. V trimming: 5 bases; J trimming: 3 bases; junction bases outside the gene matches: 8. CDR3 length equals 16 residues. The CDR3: CASSLPGLAHYNEQFF. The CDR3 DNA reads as TGTGCCAGCAGTCTCCCGGGACTAGCCCACTACAATGAGCAGTTCTTC.

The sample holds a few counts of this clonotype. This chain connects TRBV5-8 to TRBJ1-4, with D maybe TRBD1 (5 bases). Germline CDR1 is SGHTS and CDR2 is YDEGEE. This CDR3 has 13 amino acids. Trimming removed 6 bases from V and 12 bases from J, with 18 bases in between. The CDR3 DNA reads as TGTGCCAGCAATTTACAGGCCGTAGGGGAACTGTTTTTT. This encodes CASNLQAVGELFF.

The CDR3 DNA is TGTGCCAGCAGCTCGCAAAGCGGGATCTCCTACAATGAGCAGTTCTTC. This translates into CASSSQSGISYNEQFF. The chain carries TRBV7-9 and TRBJ2-1, with 7 bases that match TRBD2. Germline V lookup: CDR1 SEHNR, CDR2 FQNEAQ (reference sequence). The ends lost 4 bases at V and 0 bases at J; junction bases unmatched: 6. This CDR3 spans 16 amino acids.

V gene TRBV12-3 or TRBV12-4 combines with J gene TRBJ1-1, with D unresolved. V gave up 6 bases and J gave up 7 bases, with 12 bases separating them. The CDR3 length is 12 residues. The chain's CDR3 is CASRPGGSEAFF. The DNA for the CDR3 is TGTGCCAGCAGACCCGGCGGCAGTGAAGCTTTCTTT.